The T cell receptor (beta chain) described here comes from a study of graft-versus-host responses after intestinal transplantation. The protocol was immunoSEQ multiplex PCR, while the TCRdb copy is restricted to in-frame clones and leaves out a portion. The repertoire includes over 100,000 clones, roughly 96% of them detected once, and 3% to 3.5% sits in the top ten. Turning to this clone: Its antigen is still unknown.

Trimming removed 1 base from V and 2 bases from J; junction bases left unmatched: 3. Germline lookup yields CDR1 MGHDK and CDR2 SYGVNS. This CDR3 has 15 amino acids. The sequencing used unstimulated CD8+ T cells sorted from spleen or lymph node cells, collected before intestinal transplant. The sequence was obtained from a human donor who received an intestinal transplant. The gene calls are TRBV25-1 and TRBJ2-5; 8 bases are shared with TRBD2. CDR3 sequence reads: CASSEFSGAQETQYF. The CDR3 nucleotides are TGTGCCAGCAGTGAATTTAGCGGGGCTCAAGAGACCCAGTACTTC.